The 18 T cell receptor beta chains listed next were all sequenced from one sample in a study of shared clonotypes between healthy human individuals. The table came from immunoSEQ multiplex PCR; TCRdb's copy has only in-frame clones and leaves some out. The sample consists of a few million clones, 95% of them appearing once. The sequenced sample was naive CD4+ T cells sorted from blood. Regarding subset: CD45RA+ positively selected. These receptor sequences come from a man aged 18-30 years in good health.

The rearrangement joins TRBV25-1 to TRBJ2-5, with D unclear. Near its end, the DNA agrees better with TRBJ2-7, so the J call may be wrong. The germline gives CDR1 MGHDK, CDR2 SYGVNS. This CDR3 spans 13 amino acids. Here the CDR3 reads CASSDFRTYEQYF. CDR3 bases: TGTGCCAGCAGTGACTTCAGAACCTACGAGCAGTACTTC.

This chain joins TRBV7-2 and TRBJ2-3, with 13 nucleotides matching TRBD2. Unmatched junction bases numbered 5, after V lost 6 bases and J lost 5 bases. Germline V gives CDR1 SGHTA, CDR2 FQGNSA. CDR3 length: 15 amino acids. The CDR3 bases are TGTGCCAGCAGTCGTAGACTAGCGGGAGGAGATACGCAGTATTTT. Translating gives CASSRRLAGGDTQYF.

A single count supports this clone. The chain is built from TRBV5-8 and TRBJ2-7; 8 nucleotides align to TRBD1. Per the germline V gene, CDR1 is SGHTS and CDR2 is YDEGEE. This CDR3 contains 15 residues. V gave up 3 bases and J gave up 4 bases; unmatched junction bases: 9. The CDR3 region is CASSWTGRSHYEQYF. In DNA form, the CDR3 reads TGTGCCAGCAGCTGGACAGGGAGGTCCCATTACGAGCAGTACTTC.

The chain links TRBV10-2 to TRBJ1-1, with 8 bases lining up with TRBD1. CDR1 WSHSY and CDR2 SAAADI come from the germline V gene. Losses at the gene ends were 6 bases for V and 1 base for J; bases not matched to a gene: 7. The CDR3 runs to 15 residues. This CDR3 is CASREGQGKNTEAFF. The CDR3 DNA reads TGCGCCAGCAGGGAAGGACAGGGAAAGAACACTGAAGCTTTCTTT.

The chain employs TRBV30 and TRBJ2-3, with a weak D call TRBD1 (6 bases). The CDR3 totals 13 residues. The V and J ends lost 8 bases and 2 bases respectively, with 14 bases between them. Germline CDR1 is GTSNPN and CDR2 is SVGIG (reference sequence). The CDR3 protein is CAVFGQLTDTQYF. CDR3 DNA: TGTGCCGTTTTTGGACAGCTCACAGATACGCAGTATTTT.

This CDR3 is CASSSEYRGFGYGYTF. The CDR3 region has the DNA TGTGCCAGCAGCTCCGAATACAGGGGATTTGGGTATGGCTACACCTTC. The chain joins TRBV5-6 to TRBJ1-2; TRBD1 agrees at 7 bases. The CDR3 has 16 amino acids. With 3 bases clipped from V and 5 bases from J, the junction kept 13 bases outside the gene matches. Per germline, CDR1 SGHDT and CDR2 YYEEEE.

The CDR3 region is CASSERTVGVNTEAFF. CDR3 nucleotides: TGTGCCAGCAGTGAGAGGACAGTGGGGGTGAACACTGAAGCTTTCTTT. The rearrangement links TRBV2 to TRBJ1-1, with TRBD1 as a possible D gene (6 bases). Trimming took 3 bases from V and 0 from J, leaving 14 bases between them. Germline V gene data show CDR1 as SNHLY and CDR2 as FYNNEI. The CDR3 runs 16 residues. The full variable domain, completed using reference TRBV2 and TRBJ1-1, is EPEVTQTPSHQVTQMGQEVILRCVPISNHLYFYWYRQILGQKVEFLVSFYNNEISEKSEIFDDQFSVERPDGSNFTLKIRSTKLEDSAMYFCASSERTVGVNTEAFFGQGTRLTVV.

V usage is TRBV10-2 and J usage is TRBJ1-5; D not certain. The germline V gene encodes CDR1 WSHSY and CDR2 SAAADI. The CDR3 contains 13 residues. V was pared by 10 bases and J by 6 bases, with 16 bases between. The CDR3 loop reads CAITKDPTQPQHF. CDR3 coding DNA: TGCGCCATCACAAAGGACCCAACTCAGCCCCAGCATTTT.

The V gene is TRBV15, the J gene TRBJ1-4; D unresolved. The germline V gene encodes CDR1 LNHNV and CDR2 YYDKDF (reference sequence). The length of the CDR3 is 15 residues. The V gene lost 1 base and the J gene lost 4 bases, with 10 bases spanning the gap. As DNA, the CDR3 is TGTGCCACCAGCAGAGCCCCTTCCTTTAATGAAAAACTGTTTTTT. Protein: CATSRAPSFNEKLFF.

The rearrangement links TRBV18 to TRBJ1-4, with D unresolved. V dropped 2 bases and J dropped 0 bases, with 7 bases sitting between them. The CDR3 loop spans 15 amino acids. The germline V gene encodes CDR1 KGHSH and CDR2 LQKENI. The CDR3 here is CASSPRASTNEKLFF. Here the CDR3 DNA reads TGTGCCAGCTCACCAAGGGCTTCAACTAATGAAAAACTGTTTTTT.

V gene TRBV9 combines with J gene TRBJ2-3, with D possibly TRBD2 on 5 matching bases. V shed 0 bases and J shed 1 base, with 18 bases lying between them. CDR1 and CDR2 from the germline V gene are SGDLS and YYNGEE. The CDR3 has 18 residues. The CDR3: CASSVAPAGALGTDTQYF. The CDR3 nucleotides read TGTGCCAGCAGCGTAGCGCCCGCGGGCGCTCTCGGCACAGATACGCAGTATTTT.

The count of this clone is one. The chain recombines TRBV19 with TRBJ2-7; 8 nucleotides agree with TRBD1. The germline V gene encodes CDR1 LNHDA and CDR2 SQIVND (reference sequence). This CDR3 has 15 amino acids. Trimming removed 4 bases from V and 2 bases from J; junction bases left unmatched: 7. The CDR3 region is CASSRTGTGAYEQYF. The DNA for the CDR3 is TGTGCCAGTAGTAGGACCGGGACAGGTGCCTACGAGCAGTACTTC.

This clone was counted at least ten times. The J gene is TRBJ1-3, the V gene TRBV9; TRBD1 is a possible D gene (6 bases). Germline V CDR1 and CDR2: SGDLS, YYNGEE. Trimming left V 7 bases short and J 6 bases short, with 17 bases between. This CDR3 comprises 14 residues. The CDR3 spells CASAQGWAENTIYF. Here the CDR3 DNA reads TGTGCCAGCGCTCAGGGGTGGGCGGAAAACACCATATATTTT.

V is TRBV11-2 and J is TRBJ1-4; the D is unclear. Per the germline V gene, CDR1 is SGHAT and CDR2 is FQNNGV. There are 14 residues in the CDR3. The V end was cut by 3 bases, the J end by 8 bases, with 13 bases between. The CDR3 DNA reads TGTGCCAGCAGCTTCCGGGAGGGAGGCGAAAAACTGTTTTTT. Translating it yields CASSFREGGEKLFF. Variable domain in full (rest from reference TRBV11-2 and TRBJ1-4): EAGVAQSPRYKIIEKRQSVAFWCNPISGHATLYWYQQILGQGPKLLIQFQNNGVVDDSQLPKDRFSAERLKGVDSTLKIQPAKLEDSAVYLCASSFREGGEKLFFGSGTQLSVL.

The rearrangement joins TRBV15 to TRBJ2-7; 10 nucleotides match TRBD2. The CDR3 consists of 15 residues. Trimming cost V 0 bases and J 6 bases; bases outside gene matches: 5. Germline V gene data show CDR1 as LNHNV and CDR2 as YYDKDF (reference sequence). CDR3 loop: CATSRDTSGNVEQYF. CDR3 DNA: TGTGCCACCAGCAGAGACACTAGCGGGAACGTCGAGCAGTACTTC.

The CDR3: CASSSPQRDTDTQYF. The CDR3, as DNA: TGCGCCAGCAGCTCCCCCCAAAGGGACACAGATACGCAGTATTTT. The chain is built from TRBV5-1 and TRBJ2-3; D not resolved. Trimming pared 3 bases from V and 2 bases from J, leaving 13 bases between. From germline, CDR1 is SGHRS and CDR2 YFSETQ. CDR3 length: 15 amino acids.

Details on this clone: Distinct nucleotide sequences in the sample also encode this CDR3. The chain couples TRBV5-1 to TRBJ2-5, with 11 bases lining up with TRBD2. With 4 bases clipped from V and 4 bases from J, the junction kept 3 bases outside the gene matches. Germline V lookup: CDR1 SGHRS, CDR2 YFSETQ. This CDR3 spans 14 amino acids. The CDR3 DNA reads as TGCGCCAGCAGCCCAGGGACTAGCGGAGAGACCCAGTACTTC. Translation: CASSPGTSGETQYF.

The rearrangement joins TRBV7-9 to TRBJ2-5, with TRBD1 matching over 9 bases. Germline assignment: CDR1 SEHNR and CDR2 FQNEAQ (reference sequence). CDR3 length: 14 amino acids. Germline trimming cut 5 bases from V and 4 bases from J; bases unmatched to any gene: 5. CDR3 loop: CASSPQGARETQYF. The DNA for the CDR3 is TGTGCCAGCAGCCCACAGGGGGCGCGAGAGACCCAGTACTTC.